This T cell receptor beta chain was profiled in a study of blood T cell repertoires in COVID-19 (dated by TCRdb to 2018 to 2020). Turning to the overall study: The collaborator samples originated in the United States, Italy and Spain and spanned the acute and convalescent phases of COVID-19. The prospective study material was composed of cDNA or gDNA derived from T cells, B-cell-depleted T cells, or PBMCs. Subjects who had been exposed to COVID-19, were actively infected with it, or had recovered from it provided the deeply sampled blood TCRbeta repertoires that made up the dataset. A freely available public database, intended as a resource for researchers studying the immune response to SARS-CoV-2, is where the repertoires were released. Samples came from the ongoing ImmuneRACE study (first 160 participants) plus 1,254 subjects from 6 global collaborators. A de-identified subject ID, COVID-19 status, age in years and sex were almost always included in the sample metadata. Where available, HLA class I and class II types were taken from metadata supplied by the sample provider and were not determined by assay-based typing. On the study overall, not on this receptor specifically: The quantity of clinical and demographic metadata differed by source and by participant and was supplied without curation.

From cysteine to phenylalanine, the CDR3 is 13 amino acids long. Only the CDR3 DNA is retained, 39 bases long and in frame from the first base. V loses 6 bases, J loses 3 bases, and the germline ends lie 12 bases apart. From a lookup of the germline V gene, CDR1 and CDR2 are SGHNT and YENEEA. Collaborating institutions collected whole blood in K2EDTA tubes following their own protocols. For TCRbeta analysis, collaborators shipped samples in one of three forms: frozen whole blood, isolated PBMCs, or DNA extracted from either of those sample types. As concerns this clone: Its recognized antigen is unknown. No per-base quality is available; no much larger clone lies one base away.

TCRbeta CDR3 regions were amplified from genomic DNA using the immunoSEQ Assay, a bias-controlled multiplex PCR. The paper's processing steps were these. The number of nucleated cells in each sample was estimated from the amplification of reference gene primers within the assay. Sequence reads were collapsed and filtered to measure the absolute abundance of every unique TCRbeta CDR3 rearrangement. For each sample, productive Simpson clonality was calculated as the square root of Simpson's diversity index across productive rearrangements. TCRdb limited this immuneACCESS table to in-frame rearrangements with V and J called. A share of clones is missing; checked studies link under half to unresolved V genes, and the rest is unexplained. The DNA was the basis for D and trimming; V, J and clone size are from that table. In all, the sample holds under 200,000 clones, and 87% of those were seen once. The ten largest clones add up to about 4% of the sample.

Sequenced input: peripheral blood. The TCR comes from a man between 18 and 35 years old with active or convalescent COVID-19. Recombination joined TRBV11-3 with TRBJ2-7; TRBD1 could be the D gene, as 5 bases match. The sequenced DNA: TGTGCCAGCAGACAACGACAGTACTACGAGCAGTACTTC. Its translation reads: CASRQRQYYEQYF.